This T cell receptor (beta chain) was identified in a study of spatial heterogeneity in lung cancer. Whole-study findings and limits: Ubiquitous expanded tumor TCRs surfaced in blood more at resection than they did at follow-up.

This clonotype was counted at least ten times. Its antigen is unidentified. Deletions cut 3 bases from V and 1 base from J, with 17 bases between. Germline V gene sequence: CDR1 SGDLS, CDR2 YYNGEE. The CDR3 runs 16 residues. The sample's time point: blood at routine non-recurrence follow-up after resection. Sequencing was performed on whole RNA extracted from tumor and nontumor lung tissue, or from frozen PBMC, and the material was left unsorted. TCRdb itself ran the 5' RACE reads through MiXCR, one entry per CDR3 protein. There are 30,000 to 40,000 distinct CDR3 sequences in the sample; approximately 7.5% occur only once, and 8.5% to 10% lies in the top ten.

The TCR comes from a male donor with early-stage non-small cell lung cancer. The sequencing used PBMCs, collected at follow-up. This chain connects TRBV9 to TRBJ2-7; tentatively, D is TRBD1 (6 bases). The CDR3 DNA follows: TGTGCCAGCAGCGACGGCCCCGGGACACCTTCCTACGAGCAGTACTTC. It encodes CASSDGPGTPSYEQYF.